A selection of T cell receptor beta chains follows, all from one sample in a study of T-cell memory formation after mild COVID-19. From the 5' RACE reads, TCRdb called clonotypes with MiXCR, one entry per CDR3 protein. The sample consists of around 310,000 distinct CDR3 sequences, about 20% of them appearing once. The sequenced sample was PBMCs or a T cell subset sorted from them (not recorded which). These receptors were taken from a man aged 18 to 30 who had mild COVID-19 (a few samples of this study predate the infection). Cell type and time point are not known. Both conserved end residues are part of each CDR3. Each record gives: clone size, D gene, J gene, V gene, CDR3 DNA, CDR3 protein. D genes are given only for firm matches. For some rows the clone size is stated as once, few or many, or as a class when expanded; others skip it.

clone size: NA; D gene: TRBD2; J gene: TRBJ2-3; V gene: TRBV19; CDR3 DNA: TGTGCCAGTAGTTCGACTAGCGGGGGGGACACGCAGTATTTT; CDR3 protein: CASSSTSGGDTQYF
clone size: NA; D gene: NA; J gene: TRBJ2-7; V gene: TRBV20-1; CDR3 DNA: TGCAGTGCTAGGGACCCACTAGTGGGGGCCTACGAGCAGTACTTC; CDR3 protein: CSARDPLVGAYEQYF
clone size: NA; D gene: NA; J gene: TRBJ1-3; V gene: TRBV20-1; CDR3 DNA: TGCAGTGCTAGAGATCGCTCCAGAGGGTTAGGGGGAAACACCATATATTTT; CDR3 protein: CSARDRSRGLGGNTIYF
clone size: few; D gene: NA; J gene: TRBJ1-1; V gene: TRBV7-9; CDR3 DNA: TGTGCCAGCAGCTTACTGCAGGGGTGGGGGACTGAAGCTTTCTTT; CDR3 protein: CASSLLQGWGTEAFF
clone size: NA; D gene: NA; J gene: TRBJ2-5; V gene: TRBV24-1; CDR3 DNA: TGTGCCACCAGTGGTCGCGAGGGCTCCCAAGAGACCCAGTACTTC; CDR3 protein: CATSGREGSQETQYF
clone size: few; D gene: TRBD1; J gene: TRBJ2-7; V gene: TRBV5-6; CDR3 DNA: TGTGCCAGCAGCTTCCAGGGGGCTGGCTACGAGCAGTACTTC; CDR3 protein: CASSFQGAGYEQYF
clone size: many; D gene: NA; J gene: TRBJ1-2; V gene: TRBV12-3/TRBV12-4; CDR3 DNA: TGTGCCAGCAGCTTATGGGGGAGAGCTAACTATGGCTACACCTTC; CDR3 protein: CASSLWGRANYGYTF
clone size: NA; D gene: NA; J gene: TRBJ1-5; V gene: TRBV10-3; CDR3 DNA: TGTGCCATCAGTGAAGGGAGGATGGCCGATCAGCCCCAGCGTTTT; CDR3 protein: CAISEGRMADQPQRF
clone size: few; D gene: TRBD1; J gene: TRBJ1-5; V gene: TRBV11-2; CDR3 DNA: TGTGCCAGCAGCAAAGACAGGGGCCAGCCCCAGCATTTT; CDR3 protein: CASSKDRGQPQHF
clone size: few; D gene: TRBD1; J gene: TRBJ1-1; V gene: TRBV7-9; CDR3 DNA: TGTGCCAGCAGCTTACGACAGGGCGGGGTCACTGAAGCTTTCTTT; CDR3 protein: CASSLRQGGVTEAFF
clone size: few; D gene: NA; J gene: TRBJ1-1; V gene: TRBV7-9; CDR3 DNA: TGTGCCAGCAGCGCAGACGTCGCTGAAGCTTTCTTT; CDR3 protein: CASSADVAEAFF
clone size: many; D gene: NA; J gene: TRBJ1-1; V gene: TRBV7-3; CDR3 DNA: TGTGCCACCGCCCGGACAGCGAACACTGAAGCTTTCTTT; CDR3 protein: CATARTANTEAFF
clone size: NA; D gene: TRBD1; J gene: TRBJ1-5; V gene: TRBV27; CDR3 DNA: TGTGCCAGCAGTCTTCGACAGGGTGGGCCGCCCCAGCATTTT; CDR3 protein: CASSLRQGGPPQHF
clone size: NA; D gene: NA; J gene: TRBJ1-5; V gene: TRBV27; CDR3 DNA: TGTGCCACCATCGGATCGGGAAGCAATCAGCCCCAGCATTTT; CDR3 protein: CATIGSGSNQPQHF
clone size: NA; D gene: NA; J gene: TRBJ2-1; V gene: TRBV7-3; CDR3 DNA: TGTGCCAGCAGCTTAAATAGCGGAGGAGACAATGAGCAGTTCTTC; CDR3 protein: CASSLNSGGDNEQFF
clone size: few; D gene: NA; J gene: TRBJ1-1; V gene: TRBV11-2; CDR3 DNA: TGTGCCAGCAGCTACGCCGGGGCCGCGGGCACTGAAGCTTTCTTT; CDR3 protein: CASSYAGAAGTEAFF
clone size: NA; D gene: NA; J gene: TRBJ2-5; V gene: TRBV24-1; CDR3 DNA: TGTGCCACCAGTCCCTCCCGACAGGAAGAGACCCAGTACTTC; CDR3 protein: CATSPSRQEETQYF
clone size: few; D gene: NA; J gene: TRBJ1-2; V gene: TRBV3-1; CDR3 DNA: TGTGCCAGCAGCCAAGCGTTGCAGTCCTTTGGCTACACCTTC; CDR3 protein: CASSQALQSFGYTF
clone size: NA; D gene: TRBD1; J gene: TRBJ1-6; V gene: TRBV9; CDR3 DNA: TGTGCCAGCAGCGAGAGCCAGGGGGGGCCAAGAGGGTTCTTGACACCCCTCCACTTT; CDR3 protein: CASSESQGGPRGFLTPLHF
clone size: NA; D gene: NA; J gene: TRBJ2-3; V gene: TRBV7-8; CDR3 DNA: TGTGCCAGCAGCCCCGAGGGCCGGTATTTT; CDR3 protein: CASSPEGRYF
clone size: many; D gene: TRBD1; J gene: TRBJ2-4; V gene: TRBV5-5; CDR3 DNA: TGTGCCAGCAGCTTCAGGACAGGACTAGCCAAAAACATTCAGTACTTC; CDR3 protein: CASSFRTGLAKNIQYF
clone size: NA; D gene: TRBD2; J gene: TRBJ2-7; V gene: TRBV20-1; CDR3 DNA: TGCAGTCTGGCGAGGCTAGCGGGGTACGAGCAGTACTTC; CDR3 protein: CSLARLAGYEQYF
clone size: few; D gene: TRBD1; J gene: TRBJ2-7; V gene: TRBV15; CDR3 DNA: TGTGCCACCAGCTCCCTTGGACAGGGGTACGAGCAGTACTTC; CDR3 protein: CATSSLGQGYEQYF
clone size: NA; D gene: TRBD2; J gene: TRBJ2-5; V gene: TRBV20-1; CDR3 DNA: TGCAGTGCGGATTGGACTAGCGGGGGCGAGACCCAGTACTTC; CDR3 protein: CSADWTSGGETQYF
clone size: NA; D gene: NA; J gene: TRBJ2-5; V gene: TRBV4-1; CDR3 DNA: TGCGCCAGCAGCGACTATTTCGGGGGAGGTGGGGAGACCCAGTACTTC; CDR3 protein: CASSDYFGGGGETQYF
clone size: NA; D gene: NA; J gene: TRBJ1-2; V gene: TRBV7-6; CDR3 DNA: TGTGCCAGCAGCTTAGGTTCCGGGGGACGGTTTAACTATGGCTACACCTTC; CDR3 protein: CASSLGSGGRFNYGYTF
clone size: many; D gene: TRBD1; J gene: TRBJ2-7; V gene: TRBV9; CDR3 DNA: TGTGCCAGCAGCCCCCGACAGGGGGCCTACGAGCAGTACTTC; CDR3 protein: CASSPRQGAYEQYF
clone size: few; D gene: NA; J gene: TRBJ2-5; V gene: TRBV7-2; CDR3 DNA: TGTGCCAGCAGCTTATCCAGGGTCCAAGAGACCCAGTACTTC; CDR3 protein: CASSLSRVQETQYF
clone size: many; D gene: TRBD2; J gene: TRBJ2-3; V gene: TRBV15; CDR3 DNA: TGTGCCACCAGCAGAGACCAGCGGGGGGGCACAGATACGCAGTATTTT; CDR3 protein: CATSRDQRGGTDTQYF
clone size: few; D gene: NA; J gene: TRBJ2-1; V gene: TRBV5-1; CDR3 DNA: TGCGCCAGCAGCTGGGTGGGTGAGCAGTTCTTC; CDR3 protein: CASSWVGEQFF
clone size: NA; D gene: NA; J gene: TRBJ2-3; V gene: TRBV7-8; CDR3 DNA: TGTGCCAGCAAAGGACGGGTTATCACAGATACGCAGTATTTT; CDR3 protein: CASKGRVITDTQYF
clone size: NA; D gene: NA; J gene: TRBJ2-2; V gene: TRBV14; CDR3 DNA: TGTGCCAGCAGTCCCGGGACACAAAAAACCGGGGAGCTGTTTTTT; CDR3 protein: CASSPGTQKTGELFF
clone size: NA; D gene: TRBD1; J gene: TRBJ2-2; V gene: TRBV6-5; CDR3 DNA: TGTGCCAGCAGTTCAGGACAGGGGACCGGGGAGCTGTTTTTT; CDR3 protein: CASSSGQGTGELFF
clone size: once; D gene: NA; J gene: TRBJ1-5; V gene: TRBV2; CDR3 DNA: TGTGCCAGCAAGGCAGGGGAGGGGAGCAATCAGCCCCAGCATTTT; CDR3 protein: CASKAGEGSNQPQHF
clone size: few; D gene: NA; J gene: TRBJ1-6; V gene: TRBV6-5; CDR3 DNA: TGTGCCAGCAGGCCGGACGGAGCTAATTCACCCCTCCACTTT; CDR3 protein: CASRPDGANSPLHF
clone size: NA; D gene: TRBD1; J gene: TRBJ1-2; V gene: TRBV7-8; CDR3 DNA: TGTGCCAGCAGCCCCCGGGACAGACTACAATTCTATGGCTACACCTTC; CDR3 protein: CASSPRDRLQFYGYTF
clone size: once; D gene: TRBD2; J gene: TRBJ2-3; V gene: TRBV29-1; CDR3 DNA: TGCAGCGTTGCTAGACTAGCGGGGGGGACAGATACGCAGTATTTT; CDR3 protein: CSVARLAGGTDTQYF
clone size: few; D gene: NA; J gene: TRBJ2-7; V gene: TRBV11-2; CDR3 DNA: TGTGCCAGCAGCGAGGGACGGGACTCCTACGAGCAGTACTTC; CDR3 protein: CASSEGRDSYEQYF
clone size: few; D gene: NA; J gene: TRBJ1-2; V gene: TRBV5-1; CDR3 DNA: TGCGCCAGCACCCCCGGGACCCACATTTCGGGTGGCTACACCTTC; CDR3 protein: CASTPGTHISGGYTF
clone size: NA; D gene: NA; J gene: TRBJ1-5; V gene: TRBV6-2/TRBV6-3; CDR3 DNA: TGTGCAAGCAGTTTTCGTGAGTACACATATAGCAATCAGCCCCAGCATTTT; CDR3 protein: CASSFREYTYSNQPQHF
clone size: few; D gene: TRBD1; J gene: TRBJ1-5; V gene: TRBV11-2; CDR3 DNA: TGTGCCAGCAGCTCTCAGGGGGCCCAAGGCCAGCCCCAGCATTTT; CDR3 protein: CASSSQGAQGQPQHF
clone size: few; D gene: TRBD2; J gene: TRBJ2-1; V gene: TRBV7-3; CDR3 DNA: TGTGCCAGCAGCTCTGGGACTACGACGTACAATGAGCAGTTCTTC; CDR3 protein: CASSSGTTTYNEQFF
clone size: few; D gene: NA; J gene: TRBJ2-2; V gene: TRBV11-2; CDR3 DNA: TGTGCCAGCAGCCCTCGGGAGAGGACCGGGGAGCTGTTTTTT; CDR3 protein: CASSPRERTGELFF